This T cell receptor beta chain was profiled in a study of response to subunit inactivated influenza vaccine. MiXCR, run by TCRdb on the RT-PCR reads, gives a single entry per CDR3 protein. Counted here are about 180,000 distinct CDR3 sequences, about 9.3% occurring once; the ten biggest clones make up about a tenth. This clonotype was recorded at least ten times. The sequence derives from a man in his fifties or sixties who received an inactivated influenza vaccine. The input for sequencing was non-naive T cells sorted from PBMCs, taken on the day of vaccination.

The CDR3 nucleotides read TGTGCCAGCAGCTTTCCGGGGGCCGACACCGGGGAGCTGTTTTTT. This encodes CASSFPGADTGELFF. This chain uses TRBV7-9 with TRBJ2-2, with D perhaps given as TRBD1 or TRBD2 (6 bases each). Germline V gene lookup returns CDR1 SEHNR and CDR2 FQNEAQ (reference sequence). Trimming shortened V by 3 bases and J by 3 bases, and 11 bases separated the two germline ends. The CDR3 spans 15 residues.